This T cell receptor (beta chain) was profiled in a study of shared clonotypes between healthy human individuals. Study as a whole: The composition of the donors was a couple of women and a few men aged 18 to 49.

Only one count was recorded for this clone. Produced via immunoSEQ multiplex PCR; TCRdb's table is partial and in-frame only. Among some 550,000 clones listed, almost 97% were seen once. This clonotype was obtained from a woman in her twenties or thirties in good health. The source material was naive CD4+ T cells sorted from blood. The subset denotes: CD45RA+ positively selected.

The CDR3 is CASSLFPQTGELFF. CDR3 DNA: TGTGCCAGCAGCTTGTTTCCCCAAACCGGGGAGCTGTTTTTT. This chain links TRBV5-4 with TRBJ2-2, with D uncertain. This CDR3 comprises 14 residues. Trimming removed 1 base from V and 5 bases from J, with 9 bases in between. The germline CDR1 and CDR2 sequences are SGHNT and YYREEE (reference sequence).